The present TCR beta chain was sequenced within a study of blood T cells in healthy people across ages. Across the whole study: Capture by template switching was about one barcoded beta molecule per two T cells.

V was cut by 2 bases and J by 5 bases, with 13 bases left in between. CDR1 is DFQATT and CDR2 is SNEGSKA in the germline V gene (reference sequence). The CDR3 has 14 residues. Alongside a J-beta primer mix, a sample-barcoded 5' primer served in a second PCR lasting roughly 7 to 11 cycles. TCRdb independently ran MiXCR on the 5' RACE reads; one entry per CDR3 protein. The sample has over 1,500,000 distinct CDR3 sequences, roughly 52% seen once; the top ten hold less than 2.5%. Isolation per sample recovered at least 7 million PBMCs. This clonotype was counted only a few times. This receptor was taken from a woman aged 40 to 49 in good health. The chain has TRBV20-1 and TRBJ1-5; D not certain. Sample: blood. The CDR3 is CSARTSGLYQPQHF. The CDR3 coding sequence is TGCAGTGCTAGAACTTCGGGGTTATATCAGCCCCAGCATTTT.